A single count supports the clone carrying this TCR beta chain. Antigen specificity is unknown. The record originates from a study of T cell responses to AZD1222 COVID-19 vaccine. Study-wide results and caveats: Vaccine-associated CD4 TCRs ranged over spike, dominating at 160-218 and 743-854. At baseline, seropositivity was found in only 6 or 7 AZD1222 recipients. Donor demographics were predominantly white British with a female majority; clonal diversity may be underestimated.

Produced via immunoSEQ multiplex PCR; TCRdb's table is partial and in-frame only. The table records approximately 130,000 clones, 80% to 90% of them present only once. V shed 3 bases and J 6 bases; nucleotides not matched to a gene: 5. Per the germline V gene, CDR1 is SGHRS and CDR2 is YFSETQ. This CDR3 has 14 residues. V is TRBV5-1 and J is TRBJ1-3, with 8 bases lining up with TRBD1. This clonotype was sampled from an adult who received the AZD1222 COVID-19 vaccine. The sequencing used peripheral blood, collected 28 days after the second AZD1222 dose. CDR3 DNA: TGCGCCAGCAGCTCAGGGACAGGATTAAACACCATATATTTT. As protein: CASSSGTGLNTIYF.